A selection of T cell receptor beta chains follows, all from one sample in a study of cytomegalovirus exposure and HLA in healthy donors. Libraries were prepared by immunoSEQ multiplex PCR; TCRdb keeps only in-frame clonotypes and omits some of them. The sample records 150,000 to 200,000 clones, roughly 80% being singletons. The specimen was PBMCs. The origin of the receptors is a human donor in good health. CDR3s include the opening cysteine and the closing phenylalanine or tryptophan.

j_gene | v_gene | CDR3aa
TRBJ2-5 | TRBV6-6 | CASSYAWDYQETQYF
TRBJ2-7 | TRBV7-8 | CASSQPREFGDSYEQYF
TRBJ1-6 | TRBV7-6 | CASGPDSYNSPLHF
TRBJ1-6 | TRBV7-9 | CASSGGGARSPLHF
TRBJ2-7 | TRBV19 | CASSGQWDRAYEQYF
TRBJ2-5 | TRBV7-3 | CASSPYLGALETQYF
TRBJ2-5 | TRBV5-1 | CASSLALSGGVGETQYF
TRBJ1-1 | TRBV6-1 | CASSPRRGDTEAFF
TRBJ2-5 | TRBV14 | CASSPGVWETQYF
TRBJ1-1 | TRBV5-5 | CASSSDRGQVNTEAFF
TRBJ1-1 | TRBV5-1 | CASSSGTGGNTEAFF
TRBJ1-6 | TRBV6-5 | CASSVGTGGLPPLHF
TRBJ1-4 | TRBV9 | CASSVGRTTNEKLFF
TRBJ2-2 | TRBV2 | CASKAWSGELFF
TRBJ2-1 | TRBV4-3 | CASSQGVAGESSYNEQFF
TRBJ1-4 | TRBV4-3 | CASSPDGTGAYEKLFF
TRBJ1-1 | TRBV7-2 | CASSLDPPGTEAFF
TRBJ2-5 | TRBV9 | CASSVGLGPGDATQYF
TRBJ1-2 | TRBV7-9 | CASSYGQNYGYTF
TRBJ2-7 | TRBV6-5 | CASSYSPRGLRYEQYF
TRBJ1-1 | TRBV7-8 | CASSLVSGGSLNTEAFF
TRBJ1-4 | TRBV6-6 | CASSYRGQNEKLFF
TRBJ2-3 | TRBV6-5 | CASQNRDYTDTQYF
TRBJ2-3 | TRBV12-5 | CASGLPGVEYTQYF
TRBJ2-1 | TRBV25-1 | CASSENAGTGGMGEQFF
TRBJ2-7 | TRBV10-3 | CAISESMSGEQYF
TRBJ1-2 | TRBV19 | CASRGTGLCTF
TRBJ2-7 | TRBV7-2 | CASSLVVGGSEQYF
NA | TRBV5-1 | CASTRKWGDSTYEQYF
TRBJ2-2 | TRBV29-1 | CSVRQPNTGELFF
TRBJ1-2 | TRBV14 | CASSQARGVTNYGYTF
TRBJ1-2 | TRBV2 | CASEPTGTGNYGYTF
TRBJ1-2 | TRBV4-3 | CASSQDPPRGRGHYGYTF
TRBJ2-7 | TRBV13 | CASSSPGQGDYEQYF
TRBJ1-2 | TRBV6-5 | CASSLPGQGIGGYTF
TRBJ1-3 | TRBV4-1 | CASSQPVFGNTIYF
TRBJ2-1 | TRBV27 | CASSLQWGYEQFF
TRBJ1-2 | TRBV10-3 | CAISDQGSSGYTF
TRBJ1-5 | TRBV7-8 | CASSLGSSGVQPQHF
TRBJ2-1 | TRBV6-5 | CASSYSAGGASNEQFF
TRBJ2-1 | TRBV27 | CASRPKGDWTYNEQFF
TRBJ2-7 | TRBV4-2 | CASSQSGGTSYEQYF